This is a list of T cell receptor beta chains from one sample in a study of T cells in localized non-small cell lung cancer. Here immunoSEQ multiplex PCR was the method, and the copy in TCRdb shows in-frame clones only, minus some. The sample includes around 26,000 clones, 65% to 85% of them seen just once. The starting material was peripheral blood, obtained before any cancer treatment. All receptors come from a man between 40 and 69 years old with stage III squamous cell lung carcinoma. Both conserved end residues are part of each CDR3. Clone size appears in some rows only: once, few, many, or a class for an expanded clone.

len | abundance | j_gene | v_gene | CDR3aa
14 | - | TRBJ2-3 | TRBV4-1 | CASSQGTNTDTQYF
14 | - | TRBJ2-6 | TRBV6-1 | CASHKGSGANVLTF
12 | once | TRBJ2-3 | TRBV5-6 | CASSLASDTQYF
16 | few | TRBJ2-5 | TRBV9 | CASSVVAGGPSETQYF
13 | - | TRBJ2-5 | TRBV6-1 | CASLWDLPETQYF
15 | - | TRBJ1-5 | TRBV6-7 | CASSAVLGGNQPQHF
14 | - | TRBJ1-3 | TRBV18 | CASSPSGPGNTIYF
14 | - | TRBJ2-2 | TRBV6-6 | CVSSFTPNTGELFF
15 | few | TRBJ1-3 | TRBV7-2 | CASSLVGAAGNTIYF
15 | - | TRBJ2-5 | TRBV6-5 | CASSRTSGPQETQYF
13 | - | TRBJ2-5 | TRBV5-1 | CASSLVGEETQYF
15 | - | TRBJ2-5 | TRBV7-6 | CASSSLTGIRETQYF
14 | - | TRBJ2-2 | TRBV9 | CASSALDRTGELFF
16 | - | TRBJ2-1 | TRBV5-4 | CASSLDPIIAGNEQFF
14 | - | TRBJ2-1 | TRBV9 | CASTSGGPYNEQFF
13 | - | TRBJ2-1 | TRBV7-3 | CASSPSRGDEQFF
13 | - | TRBJ1-2 | TRBV6-1 | CASSERGSLGYTF
14 | few | TRBJ2-2 | TRBV5-6 | CASSFGDRVSGLFF
14 | - | TRBJ2-2 | TRBV6-5 | CASSYGQDTGELFF
14 | - | TRBJ2-4 | TRBV7-2 | CASSQQPDKNIQYF
15 | - | TRBJ2-2 | TRBV4-1 | CASSPTGTNTGELFF
15 | - | TRBJ2-4 | TRBV19 | CASRPRRGAKNIQYF
11 | once | TRBJ2-3 | TRBV20-1 | CSAGPLYTQYF
15 | once | TRBJ2-1 | TRBV9 | CASSSTSGSYNEQFF
19 | - | TRBJ1-4 | TRBV28 | CASSPYFRGRVITNEKLFF
12 | - | TRBJ2-2 | TRBV18 | CASKEDTGELFF
16 | - | TRBJ1-5 | TRBV10-2 | CASSESMMRSNQPQHF
15 | few | TRBJ2-2 | TRBV15 | CATSKGTGNTGELFF
15 | - | TRBJ2-5 | TRBV7-9 | CASTKTGGAQETQYF
14 | - | TRBJ2-7 | TRBV5-4 | CASSSRTGDHEQYF
15 | - | TRBJ2-5 | TRBV9 | CASSGGLAVGETQYF
14 | - | TRBJ1-2 | TRBV30 | CAWRAGPGLYGYTF
16 | - | TRBJ2-3 | TRBV7-3 | CASSLVAGVVTDTQYF
15 | - | TRBJ2-2 | TRBV30 | CAWRGRQTRTGELFF
14 | - | TRBJ2-3 | TRBV30 | CAWSSGGPGDTQYF
15 | - | TRBJ2-1 | TRBV9 | CASSPRDRVANEQFF
15 | - | TRBJ2-5 | TRBV15 | CATRDRDRGKETQYF
16 | - | TRBJ2-1 | TRBV5-6 | CASSLIAGGVNNEQFF
15 | - | TRBJ1-2 | TRBV19 | CASSIEQLGAYGYTF
15 | - | TRBJ1-1 | TRBV19 | CASSNPRITGSEAFF
16 | - | TRBJ1-4 | TRBV5-5 | CASSFRAPGANEKLFF
13 | - | TRBJ2-1 | TRBV6-5 | CASSGGPYNEQFF
12 | - | TRBJ2-1 | TRBV6-6 | CASSYPANEQFF
13 | - | TRBJ2-2 | TRBV27 | CASSLRSTGELFF
16 | - | TRBJ2-3 | TRBV6-5 | CASSYFQRSSTDTQYF
11 | few | TRBJ1-1 | TRBV20-1 | CSAGMNTEAFF
14 | - | TRBJ2-1 | TRBV6-4 | CASRGGQENNEQFF
17 | once | TRBJ2-3 | TRBV13 | CASSGLLAGANTDTQYF